The sequence of this TCR beta chain was determined in a study of brain T cells in children with intractable seizures (dated by TCRdb to the early 2020s). Regarding the complete study: As a first screen for immune gene transcripts, resected brain tissue from about 58 pediatric epilepsy surgery cases was run on a NanoString immunology panel. Among the roughly 12 selected surgery cases, eight also had pre-surgery blood sequenced, leaving four with brain tissue only.

In the case of this clone: No antigen is known for it. No qualities accompany the bases; no much larger clone lies one base away.

In light of the paper, this sample's time point label describes: resected brain tissue, or blood drawn just prior to surgery. The surgery cases showing the highest brain T cell transcript signatures were chosen for TCR beta chain sequencing of brain tissue and, when available, of blood. Before surgery, the patients had been given at least one anti-epileptic drug. TCR-sequenced patients were children with drug-resistant epilepsy due to tuberous sclerosis complex, focal cortical dysplasia, Rasmussen encephalitis or hemimegalencephaly. The blood samples were collected right before the epilepsy surgery. The Monarch genomic DNA purification kit was used to extract bulk genomic DNA from unsorted brain tissue and whole blood. Beyond this particular receptor, the publication reports: Because sequencing depth differed between pre- and post-surgery blood, the absence of clones from the pre-surgery sample may reflect undersampling. Viral specificity was inferred solely from CDR3 sequence similarity, and the HCMV serostatus of the patients was not known.

From the cysteine through the phenylalanine, the CDR3 covers 15 amino acids. The DNA shown is the 45-base CDR3, in frame from base 1. The germline ends are 13 bases apart after V is trimmed by 4 bases and J by 1 base. CDR1 and CDR2 (WSHSY, SAAADI) derive from the germline V gene. The immunoSEQ assay was applied to genomic DNA to generate the TCR beta chain sequences. In the original analysis: CDR3 sequences that did not begin with the conserved framework cysteine at position 104 were removed by hand. Clonality was calculated as one minus the normalized Shannon's Diversity Index, with values ranging from 0 (maximal diversity) to 1 (oligoclonal). Differences in the frequency of the same CDR3 between samples, such as brain versus blood, were assessed with chi-squared comparison-of-proportions tests. Public clonotypes were found by searching immuneACCESS, and the VDJdb browser was used to assess similarity to known antiviral clonotypes. TCRdb mirrors the immuneACCESS table, restricted to in-frame sequences. Some clones are absent from its copies; in checked studies, under half trace to an unresolved V gene, and the reason for the others is unknown. V, J and clone size reflect that table, while D and trimming were determined from the DNA. The sample data list 95,000 to 120,000 clones, and 90% to 95% of these were observed just once. Roughly 4% of the sample goes to the ten largest clones.

The material sequenced was peripheral blood, taken at surgery. The rearranged chain carries TRBV10-2 and TRBJ1-1; TRBD1 is a weak D gene call, 6 bases matching. The clonotype comes from a boy under three years old with hemimegalencephaly and intractable seizures. The nucleotide sequence reads TGCGCCAGCAGTGTTCACAGGGACGAGAACACTGAAGCTTTCTTT. Translated, it reads CASSVHRDENTEAFF.